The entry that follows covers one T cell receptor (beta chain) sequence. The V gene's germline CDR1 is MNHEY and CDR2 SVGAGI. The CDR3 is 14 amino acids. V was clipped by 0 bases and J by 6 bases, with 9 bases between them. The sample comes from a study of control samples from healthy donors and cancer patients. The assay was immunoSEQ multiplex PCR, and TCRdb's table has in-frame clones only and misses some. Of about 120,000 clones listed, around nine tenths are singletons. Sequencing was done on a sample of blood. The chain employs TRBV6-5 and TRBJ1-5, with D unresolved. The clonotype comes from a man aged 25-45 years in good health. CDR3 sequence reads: CASSYSGRGQPQHF. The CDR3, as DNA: TGTGCCAGCAGTTACTCAGGCCGCGGTCAGCCCCAGCATTTT.